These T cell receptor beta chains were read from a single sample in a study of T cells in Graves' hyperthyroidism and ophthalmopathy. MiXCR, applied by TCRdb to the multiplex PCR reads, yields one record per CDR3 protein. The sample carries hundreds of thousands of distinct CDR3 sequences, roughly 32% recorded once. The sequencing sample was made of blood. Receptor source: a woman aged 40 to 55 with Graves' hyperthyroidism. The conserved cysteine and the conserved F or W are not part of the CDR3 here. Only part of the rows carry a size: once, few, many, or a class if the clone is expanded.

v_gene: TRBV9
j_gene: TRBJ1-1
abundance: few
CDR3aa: ASSGGGSLNTEAF

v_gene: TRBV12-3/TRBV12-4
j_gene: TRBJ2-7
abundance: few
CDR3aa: ASSFVAGYEQY

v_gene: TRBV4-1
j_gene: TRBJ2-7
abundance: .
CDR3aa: ASSQDRIQYEQY

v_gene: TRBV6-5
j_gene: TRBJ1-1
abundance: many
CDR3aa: ASSNRGEAF

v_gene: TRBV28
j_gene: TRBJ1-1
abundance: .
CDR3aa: AAEDREDTEAF

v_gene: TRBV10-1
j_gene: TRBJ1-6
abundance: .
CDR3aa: ASSTGTGTEALH

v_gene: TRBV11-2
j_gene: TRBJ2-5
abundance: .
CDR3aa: ATDPPPGQY

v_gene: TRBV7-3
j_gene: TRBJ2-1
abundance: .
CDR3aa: ASSPRPAGGNEQF

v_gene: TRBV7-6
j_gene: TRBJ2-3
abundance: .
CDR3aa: ASSQPDWRETQY

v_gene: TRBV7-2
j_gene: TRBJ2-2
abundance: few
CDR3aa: ASSLAPGNTGELF

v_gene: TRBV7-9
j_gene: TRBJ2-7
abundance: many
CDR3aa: ASSPGTGRYEQY

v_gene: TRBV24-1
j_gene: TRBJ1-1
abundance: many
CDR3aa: ATMGDTNTEAF

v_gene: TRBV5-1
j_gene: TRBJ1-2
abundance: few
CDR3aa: ASSWDTGTVSYGYT

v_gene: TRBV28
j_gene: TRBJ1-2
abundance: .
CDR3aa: ASTSGQEEGYT

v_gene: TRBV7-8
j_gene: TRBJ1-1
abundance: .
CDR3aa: ASSPRYEGTEAF

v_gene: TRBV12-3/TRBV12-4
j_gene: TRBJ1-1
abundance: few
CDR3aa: ASSDPGQGSTEAF

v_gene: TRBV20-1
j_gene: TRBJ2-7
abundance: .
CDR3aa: SAPGLAAYKQY

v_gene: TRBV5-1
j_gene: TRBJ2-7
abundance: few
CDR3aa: ASSLVPSGSYEQY

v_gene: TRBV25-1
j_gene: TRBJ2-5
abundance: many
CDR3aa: ASSEYRAGQETQY

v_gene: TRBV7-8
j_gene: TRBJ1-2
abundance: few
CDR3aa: ASSLEWGNGYT

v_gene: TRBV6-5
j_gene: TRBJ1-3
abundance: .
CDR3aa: ASMLTGFIDSGNTIY

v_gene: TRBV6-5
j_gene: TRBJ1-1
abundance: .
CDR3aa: ASTSTGQNTEAF

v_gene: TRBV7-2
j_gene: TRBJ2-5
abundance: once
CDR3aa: ASRSGLGQETQY

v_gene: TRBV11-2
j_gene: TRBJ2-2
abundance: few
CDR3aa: ASSLDQADTGELF

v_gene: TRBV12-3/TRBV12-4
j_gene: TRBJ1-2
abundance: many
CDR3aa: ASSQGGTVYGYT

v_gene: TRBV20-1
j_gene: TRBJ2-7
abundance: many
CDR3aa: SAVGTSIDEQY

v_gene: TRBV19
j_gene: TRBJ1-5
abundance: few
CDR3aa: ASSRVRQSNQPQH

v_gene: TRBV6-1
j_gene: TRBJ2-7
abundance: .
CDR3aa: ASYDRGPYEQY